This entry describes one T cell receptor (beta chain). This table comes from immunoSEQ multiplex PCR, and its TCRdb copy is limited to in-frame clones, with some not included. The data contain roughly 330,000 clones, approximately 87% of them singletons. The germline V gene has CDR1 KGHDR and CDR2 SFDVKD. The V gene end was trimmed by 1 base and the J gene end by 7 bases; junction bases not matched to a gene: 3. This CDR3 spans 16 amino acids. This entry comes from a study of blood T cell repertoires in COVID-19. The rearrangement joins TRBV24-1 to TRBJ2-1; 13 bases map to TRBD2. The clonotype originates from a woman between 25 and 40 years old who had recovered from COVID-19. Material for sequencing was PBMCs or T cells enriched from blood (not recorded which). The CDR3 DNA is TGTGCCACCAGTGATTTTGGACTAGCGGGGGCGAATGAGCAGTTCTTC. Protein product: CATSDFGLAGANEQFF.